The present TCR beta chain was sequenced within a study of control samples from healthy donors and cancer patients. TCRdb's table, derived via immunoSEQ multiplex PCR, lists solely in-frame clones and lacks some. This table holds 90,000 to 100,000 clones, approximately 80% found once. Germline V gene data show CDR1 as WSHSY and CDR2 as SAAADI. CDR3 length: 14 residues. Deletions cut 5 bases from V and 4 bases from J, with 14 bases between. The chain recombines TRBV10-2 with TRBJ1-2, with D maybe TRBD1 (5 bases). The sequence was collected from a woman under 40 in good health. Sequencing was performed on blood. The CDR3 loop is CASSPGRGVYGYTF. CDR3 coding DNA: TGCGCCAGCAGTCCGGGACGGGGAGTCTATGGCTACACCTTC.